Presented here are 27 T cell receptor beta chains from one specimen sequenced in a study of T cell repertoires in cytomegalovirus infection. MiXCR, applied by TCRdb to the reads, yields one record per CDR3 protein. The repertoire consists of more than 650,000 distinct CDR3 sequences, with about 40% occurring once and the leading ten covering around 2.6%. Input material: PBMCs. The receptors were gathered from a human donor in good health (CMV status not recorded). Some clones in this sample may be carry-over from other donors' samples.

The V gene is TRBV10-3, the J gene TRBJ2-1, with TRBD2 identical over 11 bases. CDR1 is ENHRY, CDR2 SYGVKD, per germline. Unmatched junction bases numbered 8, after V lost 9 bases and J lost 7 bases. The CDR3 loop spans 14 amino acids. CDR3 region: CAISGTSGTNEQFF. The CDR3 DNA is TGTGCCATATCCGGGACTAGCGGAACAAATGAGCAGTTCTTC.

The rearrangement links TRBV28 to TRBJ1-2; unclear D gene. The CDR3 has 15 residues. Germline V lookup: CDR1 MDHEN, CDR2 SYDVKM. V shed 6 bases and J shed 3 bases, with 17 bases lying between them. CDR3 sequence (DNA): TGTGCCAGCAGGTCGCCTAGGGCCGGGGACTATGGCTACACCTTC. It specifies CASRSPRAGDYGYTF.

About this clonotype itself: A read error is likely, as this CDR3 ends without the conserved phenylalanine or tryptophan. The chain combines TRBV7-2 with TRBJ2-5; perhaps TRBD1 as D (6 bases). Trimming shortened V by 4 bases and J by 4 bases, and 16 bases separated the two germline ends. There are 15 residues in the CDR3. CDR1 and CDR2 from the germline V gene are SGHTA and FQGNSA. CDR3 amino acids: CASSSSVLGGETQYL. As DNA, the CDR3 is TGTGCCAGCAGCTCTTCGGTCCTAGGGGGAGAGACCCAGTACTTA.

This clonotype has a count of ten or more. The V and J genes are TRBV12-3 or TRBV12-4 and TRBJ2-7; D perhaps matches TRBD2 (6 bases). V dropped 3 bases and J dropped 4 bases, with 10 bases sitting between them. The CDR3 has 13 amino acids. The CDR3 DNA follows: TGTGCCAGCAGTTTGGCGGGGATATACGAGCAGTACTTC. This translates into CASSLAGIYEQYF.

The V call is TRBV12-3 or TRBV12-4, the J call TRBJ2-7, with 10 positions matching TRBD1. The V and J ends lost 6 bases and 5 bases, in that order; junction bases with no gene match: 13. This CDR3 contains 16 residues. CDR3 region: CASSPPRGTGVNEQYF. The CDR3 DNA sequence: TGTGCCAGCAGCCCCCCTAGGGGGACAGGGGTCAACGAGCAGTACTTC.

The DNA for the CDR3 is TGCGCCAGCGCCGGGGGACAGCCTAACACTGAAGCTTTCTTT. It encodes CASAGGQPNTEAFF. The chain carries TRBV5-1 and TRBJ1-1; TRBD1 aligns across 7 bases. This CDR3 has 14 amino acids. Germline CDR1 reads SGHRS; CDR2 reads YFSETQ. V lost 7 bases, J lost 2 bases, and 8 bases stayed unmatched.

Only a few counts were recorded for this clonotype. V is TRBV7-6 and J is TRBJ2-1; D is perhaps TRBD1 or TRBD2 (5 bases each). V shed 3 bases and J shed 5 bases, with 14 bases lying between them. The CDR3 totals 15 residues. CDR1 and CDR2 from the germline V gene are SGHVS and FNYEAQ. The CDR3: CASSFPGPKHNEQFF. The CDR3 region has the DNA TGTGCCAGCAGCTTCCCGGGACCCAAACACAATGAGCAGTTCTTC.

There are a few counts of this clonotype. The chain joins TRBV5-6 to TRBJ2-4; 10 bases agree with TRBD2. Trimming cost V 2 bases and J 9 bases; bases outside gene matches: 11. Germline V gives CDR1 SGHDT, CDR2 YYEEEE. This CDR3 contains 16 residues. CDR3 protein: CASSLRRLAGESIQYF. In nucleotides, the CDR3 is TGTGCCAGCAGCTTACGCCGCCTAGCGGGAGAGTCCATTCAGTACTTC.

The V and J genes are TRBV5-1 and TRBJ1-6; a weak D match, TRBD1 (6 bases). This CDR3 is 15 amino acids long. V was trimmed by 5 bases and J by 5 bases, leaving 14 bases between them. CDR1 is SGHRS, CDR2 YFSETQ, per germline. The CDR3 spells CASRKNRVDNSPLHF. The CDR3 bases are TGCGCCAGCAGAAAGAACAGGGTGGATAATTCACCCCTCCACTTT.

This chain connects TRBV28 to TRBJ2-5; D possibly corresponds to TRBD2 (7 bases). V was pared by 7 bases and J by 5 bases, with 14 bases between. This CDR3 has 13 amino acids. Germline V gives CDR1 MDHEN, CDR2 SYDVKM. CDR3 nucleotide sequence: TGTGCCAGCAAAAGGGGGGGATCCGAGACCCAGTACTTC. Protein sequence: CASKRGGSETQYF.

The J gene is TRBJ2-5, the V gene TRBV7-2; 12 nucleotides agree with TRBD2. Looked up from germline, CDR1 is SGHTA and CDR2 is FQGNSA. The CDR3 has 16 residues. Trimming removed 5 bases from V and 5 bases from J; junction bases left unmatched: 9. Here the CDR3 DNA reads TGTGCCAGCAGCCCCCCTGGACTAGCGGGACGGGAGACCCAGTACTTC. Its translation is CASSPPGLAGRETQYF. The full variable domain, completed using reference TRBV7-2 and TRBJ2-5, is GAGVSQSPSNKVTEKGKDVELRCDPISGHTALYWYRQSLGQGLEFLIYFQGNSAPDKSGLPSDRFSAERTGGSVSTLTIQRTQQEDSAVYLCASSPPGLAGRETQYFGPGTRLLVL.

About this clonotype itself: No conserved phenylalanine or tryptophan ends this CDR3, so it is likely a read error. The rearrangement links TRBV20-1 to TRBJ2-1, with 12 nucleotides matching TRBD2. J gave up 10 bases and V 5 bases, and 12 bases lay outside the gene matches. The length of the CDR3 is 15 residues. Germline V CDR1 and CDR2: DFQATT, SNEGSKA (reference sequence). This chain's CDR3 is CSAGRLAGASGEQFL. The CDR3 coding sequence is TGCAGTGCTGGGAGACTAGCGGGGGCCTCGGGAGAGCAGTTCTTA.

The chain joins TRBV20-1 to TRBJ2-5; D unresolved. The V end lost 1 base, the J end lost 2 bases, and 5 bases lay between the germline ends. The CDR3 contains 12 residues. Germline-derived CDR1 and CDR2 are DFQATT and SNEGSKA (reference sequence). The CDR3: CSARALQETQYF. Here the CDR3 DNA reads TGCAGTGCTAGAGCACTTCAAGAGACCCAGTACTTC.

This clonotype was counted many times. The chain employs TRBV3-1 and TRBJ2-1, with 9 positions matching TRBD2. The CDR3 length is 17 residues. CDR1 and CDR2 from the germline V gene are LGHDT and YNNKEL (reference sequence). With V trimmed by 1 base and J by 6 bases, 10 bases remained unmatched. DNA of the CDR3: TGTGCCAGCAGCCAAGGGAGAGCGGGAGGTCTGGGCAATGAGCAGTTCTTC. Its translation: CASSQGRAGGLGNEQFF.

This chain joins TRBV11-2 and TRBJ2-1; 10 bases match TRBD2. CDR1 is SGHAT and CDR2 is FQNNGV in the germline V gene. The CDR3 is 16 residues long. Unmatched junction bases numbered 4, after V lost 5 bases and J lost 0 bases. This CDR3 reads CASSLTSGFSYNEQFF. CDR3 nucleotides: TGTGCCAGCAGCCTGACTAGCGGGTTCTCCTACAATGAGCAGTTCTTC.

V and J are TRBV12-3 or TRBV12-4 and TRBJ2-1; TRBD1 matches at 9 bases. V lost 6 bases and J lost 2; bases outside the gene matches: 5. The CDR3 covers 15 residues. CDR3 amino acids: CASRPTGGTYNEQFF. The CDR3, as DNA: TGTGCCAGCAGACCGACAGGGGGGACCTACAATGAGCAGTTCTTC.

This clonotype appeared a few times. The chain uses TRBV27 and TRBJ2-7; possibly TRBD1 or TRBD2 for D (6 bases each). V lost 5 bases and J lost 4, with 12 bases in between. Germline CDR1 is MNHEY and CDR2 is SMNVEV (reference sequence). The CDR3 has 13 residues. The DNA of the CDR3 is TGTGCCAGCAGTGGGGGGCAGATGTACGAGCAGTACTTC. This gives the protein CASSGGQMYEQYF.

This clonotype occurred a few times. The chain joins TRBV19 to TRBJ1-6; the D gene is possibly TRBD1 (6 bases). Trimming removed 1 base from V and 7 bases from J, with 20 bases in between. CDR1 and CDR2 from the germline V gene are LNHDA and SQIVND (reference sequence). CDR3 length: 18 amino acids. The CDR3 is CASSIVIGTPDFNSPLHF. The CDR3 DNA is TGTGCCAGTAGTATAGTTATCGGGACACCCGATTTCAATTCACCCCTCCACTTT.

V and J are TRBV12-3 or TRBV12-4 and TRBJ2-2; 8 bases line up with TRBD2. Losses at the gene ends were 6 bases for V and 6 bases for J; bases not matched to a gene: 6. The CDR3 runs to 14 residues. The chain's CDR3 is CASRPKRESGELFF. The CDR3, as DNA: TGTGCCAGCAGACCAAAGCGGGAGTCCGGGGAGCTGTTTTTT.

The gene calls are TRBV7-8 and TRBJ1-3; D not certain. V dropped 2 bases and J dropped 0 bases, with 5 bases sitting between them. The CDR3 runs to 14 residues. The germline V gene has CDR1 SGHVS and CDR2 FQNEAQ. Here the CDR3 reads CASSLPNSGNTIYF. The CDR3 bases are TGTGCCAGCAGCTTACCGAACTCTGGAAACACCATATATTTT.

This sequence joins TRBV9 and TRBJ1-2; no reliable D call. This CDR3 comprises 16 residues. V dropped 3 bases and J dropped 0 bases, with 15 bases sitting between them. The germline V gene has CDR1 SGDLS and CDR2 YYNGEE. The CDR3 spells CASSARETPANYGYTF. The CDR3, as DNA: TGTGCCAGCAGCGCCCGGGAGACCCCAGCTAACTATGGCTACACCTTC.

This clonotype appeared a few times. The J gene is TRBJ2-5, the V gene TRBV12-3 or TRBV12-4; 13 bases match TRBD2. The CDR3 is 17 residues long. Trimming removed 5 bases from V and 2 bases from J; junction bases left unmatched: 8. CDR3 protein: CASSHPPLAGGQETQYF. In DNA, the CDR3 is TGTGCCAGCAGTCACCCCCCACTAGCGGGAGGGCAAGAGACCCAGTACTTC.

This clonotype was detected only a few times. The rearrangement uses TRBV20-1 and TRBJ1-2, with 8 nucleotides matching TRBD1. Germline CDR1 is DFQATT and CDR2 is SNEGSKA (reference sequence). J gave up 4 bases and V 8 bases, and 6 bases lay outside the gene matches. CDR3 length: 12 amino acids. The CDR3 bases are TGCAGTTCGGGGACAGGTTCCTATGGCTACACCTTC. Amino acids: CSSGTGSYGYTF.

This clonotype was observed a few times. The V gene is TRBV11-3, the J gene TRBJ1-1; possibly TRBD1 for D (6 bases). CDR1 is SGHNT and CDR2 is YENEEA in the germline V gene. The CDR3 is 12 residues long. V shed 4 bases and J shed 6 bases, with 9 bases lying between them. CDR3 nucleotides: TGTGCCAGCAGCTCCTCAGGGGCTGAAGCTTTCTTT. As protein: CASSSSGAEAFF.

The chain uses TRBV6-4 and TRBJ2-1; 10 nucleotides align to TRBD2. Germline-derived CDR1 and CDR2 are MRHNA and SNTAGT. The ends lost 2 bases at V and 9 bases at J; junction bases unmatched: 7. CDR3 length equals 15 residues. CDR3 sequence reads: CASSDEAGGQGEQFF. CDR3 DNA sequence: TGTGCCAGCAGTGACGAAGCGGGGGGGCAGGGTGAGCAGTTCTTC.

The V and J genes are TRBV6-2 or TRBV6-3 and TRBJ1-1; D is uncertain. Germline V lookup: CDR1 MNHEY, CDR2 SVGEGT. CDR3 size: 13 residues. V was trimmed by 6 bases and J by 1 base, leaving 9 bases between them. The chain's CDR3 is CASSWTKNTEAFF. CDR3 in DNA: TGTGCCAGCAGCTGGACGAAGAACACTGAAGCTTTCTTT.

The chain couples TRBV30 to TRBJ2-1, with TRBD2 matching over 10 bases. The CDR3 extends over 14 amino acids. CDR1 is GTSNPN and CDR2 is SVGIG in the germline V gene (reference sequence). The V segment lost 3 bases and the J segment 4 bases; nucleotides outside the gene matches: 3. CDR3 nucleotide sequence: TGTGCCTGGAGCACTAGCGGGGTTTACAATGAGCAGTTCTTC. Translation gives CAWSTSGVYNEQFF.